This T cell receptor beta chain derives from a study of shared clonotypes between healthy human individuals. Terminally differentiated effector memory CD45RA+ cells were excluded by CCR7 positive selection of CD45RO-negative cells. Trimming took 6 bases from V and 2 from J; bases not matched to a gene: 10. The CDR3 totals 15 residues. Germline V CDR1 and CDR2: PRHDT, FYEKMQ (reference sequence). Some clones are missing from TCRdb's copy, which holds only in-frame ones; the method was immunoSEQ multiplex PCR. The sample lists roughly 2,000,000 clones; about 95% were seen once. The chain uses TRBV13 and TRBJ2-7, with 7 bases fitting TRBD1. This clonotype was sampled from a man aged 18 to 30 in good health. The sample consisted of naive CD8+ T cells sorted from blood. The CDR3 bases are TGTGCCAGCAGTAGACAGTGGGACAGCCCCTACGAGCAGTACTTC. This encodes CASSRQWDSPYEQYF.